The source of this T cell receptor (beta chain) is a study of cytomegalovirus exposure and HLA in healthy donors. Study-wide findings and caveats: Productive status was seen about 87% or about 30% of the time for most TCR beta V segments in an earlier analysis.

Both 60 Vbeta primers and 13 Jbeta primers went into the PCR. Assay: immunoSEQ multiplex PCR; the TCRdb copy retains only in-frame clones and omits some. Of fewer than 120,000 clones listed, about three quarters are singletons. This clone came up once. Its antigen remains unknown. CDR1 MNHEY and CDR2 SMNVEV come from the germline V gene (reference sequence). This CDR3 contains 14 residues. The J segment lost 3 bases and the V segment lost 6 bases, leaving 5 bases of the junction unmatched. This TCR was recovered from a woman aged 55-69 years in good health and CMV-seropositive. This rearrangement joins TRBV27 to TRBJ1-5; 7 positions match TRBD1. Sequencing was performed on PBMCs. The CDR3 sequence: CASSSDRDNQPQHF. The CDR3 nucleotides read TGTGCCAGCAGCTCCGACAGGGACAATCAGCCCCAGCATTTT.